These T cell receptor beta chains were read from a single sample in a study of blood T cell repertoires in COVID-19. Only in-frame clones appear in the TCRdb table, and some are missing; sequencing was by immunoSEQ multiplex PCR. Of 170,000 or so clones listed, around 87% are singletons. Specimen: PBMCs or T cells enriched from blood (not recorded which). Receptors were obtained from a woman aged 45 to 65 who had recovered from COVID-19. CDR3s include the opening cysteine and the closing phenylalanine or tryptophan. A D gene is named only where the DNA matches it firmly. Only some rows state a clone size, as once, few, many or a class for expanded clones.

abundance	v_gene	j_gene	d_gene	CDR3nt	CDR3aa
NA	TRBV25-1	TRBJ1-4	TRBD1	TGTGCCAGCAGTACGACAGGGGTTGAAAAACTGTTTTTT	CASSTTGVEKLFF
NA	TRBV1	TRBJ2-7	NA	TGCACCAGCAGCCAAGTCGGGAGACAGGGGGTTTACGAGCAGTACTTC	CTSSQVGRQGVYEQYF
NA	TRBV30	TRBJ1-2	TRBD1	TGTGCCTGGAACTTACAGGGGGGGTATGGCTACACCTTC	CAWNLQGGYGYTF
NA	TRBV19	TRBJ2-7	TRBD1	TGTGCCAGTAGTGACAGGGGCTACGAGCAGTACTTC	CASSDRGYEQYF
few	TRBV19	TRBJ2-1	TRBD2	TGTGCCAGTAGCACCCGACTAGCGGCGTACAATGAGCAGTTCTTC	CASSTRLAAYNEQFF
NA	TRBV4-2	TRBJ1-1	TRBD1	TGTGCCAGCAGTACAGGGGAGATGTCTGAAGCTTTCTTT	CASSTGEMSEAFF
NA	TRBV5-6	TRBJ1-4	NA	TGTGCCAGCAGCGTCAGGGGATATCGAGAAAAACTGTTTTTT	CASSVRGYREKLFF
NA	TRBV6-2/TRBV6-3	TRBJ2-4	TRBD2	TGTGCCAGCAGTCGGCTAGCGGGGGGATCGAACATTCAGTACTTC	CASSRLAGGSNIQYF
NA	TRBV6-5	TRBJ1-1	TRBD1	TGTGCCAGCAGTATTACAGGGGATGCTTTCTTT	CASSITGDAFF
NA	TRBV2	TRBJ1-5	TRBD1	TGTGCCAGCACCTCGACAGGGCTTAGCAATCAGCCCCAGCATTTT	CASTSTGLSNQPQHF
NA	TRBV10-3	TRBJ2-3	TRBD2	TGTGCCATCAGGGGCTGGGGCGGGGGGAGCACAGATACGCAGTATTTT	CAIRGWGGGSTDTQYF
NA	TRBV14	TRBJ1-3	NA	TGTGCCAGCAGCCCCCTTAGGACAGTCCTCTCTGGAAACACCATATATTTT	CASSPLRTVLSGNTIYF
NA	TRBV9	TRBJ1-2	NA	TGTGCCAGCAGCGTAGGTGGGGGGACCACTGGCTACACCTTC	CASSVGGGTTGYTF
few	TRBV4-1	TRBJ2-7	NA	TGCGCCAGCAGCCAAGATGTGGGGGCCTCCTACGAGCAGTACTTC	CASSQDVGASYEQYF
NA	TRBV6-5	TRBJ2-3	TRBD2	TGTGCCAGCAGGTCGACTAGCGGCCCATCGTATTTT	CASRSTSGPSYF
NA	TRBV7-2	TRBJ1-6	NA	TGTGCCAGCAGCTCCCTATATAATTCACCCCTCCACTTT	CASSSLYNSPLHF
few	TRBV6-6	TRBJ2-1	NA	TGTGCCAGCAGTCGTCAACCTTCGGGACTGGGATACAATGAGCAGTTCTTC	CASSRQPSGLGYNEQFF
NA	TRBV5-4	TRBJ1-6	NA	TGTGCCAGCAGCTCCCCCCTAGGGGGTAATTCACCCCTCCACTTT	CASSSPLGGNSPLHF
NA	TRBV5-4	TRBJ2-6	NA	TGTGCCAGCAGCCAAATTAGCCGCTCTGGGGCCAACGTCCTGACTTTC	CASSQISRSGANVLTF
NA	TRBV11-3	TRBJ1-1	NA	TGTGCCAGCAGCACGGACAGTTCTCGGGTATTGAACACTGAAGCTTTCTTT	CASSTDSSRVLNTEAFF
NA	TRBV5-8	TRBJ1-6	NA	TGTGCCAGCAGCTTGTCCCTCAGGGGCTCGGAATCACCCCTCCACTTT	CASSLSLRGSESPLHF
NA	TRBV19	TRBJ1-1	NA	TGTGCCACTTACAGGAATCTGAACACTGAAGCTTTCTTT	CATYRNLNTEAFF
NA	TRBV7-2	TRBJ2-3	TRBD2	TGTGCCAGCAGCTTCCAGGCCGCGAGCGGGAGAGATACGCAGTATTTT	CASSFQAASGRDTQYF
NA	TRBV30	TRBJ2-7	NA	TGTGCCTGGAGTAGGGGGGGCCGGGGAAACGAGCAGTACTTC	CAWSRGGRGNEQYF
NA	TRBV4-3	TRBJ1-4	NA	TGCGCCAGCAGCCGCCGGACAGTGAGTGAAAAACTGTTTTTT	CASSRRTVSEKLFF
NA	TRBV5-4	TRBJ1-1	NA	TGTGCCAGCAGCCGGGGGGGGATAAACACTGAAGCTTTCTTT	CASSRGGINTEAFF
NA	TRBV9	TRBJ1-1	NA	TGTGCCAGCACCCCGGACAGCCTGAACACTGAAGCTTTCTTT	CASTPDSLNTEAFF
once	TRBV18	TRBJ1-1	TRBD1	TGTGCCAGCTCACCTTCAACGACAGGGGGCGTAAGGACTGAAGCTTTCTTT	CASSPSTTGGVRTEAFF
NA	TRBV19	TRBJ2-6	NA	TGTGCCAGTAGGGGGGCGGTGATCTCTGGGGCCAACGTCCTGACTTTC	CASRGAVISGANVLTF
NA	TRBV24-1	TRBJ2-5	TRBD1	TGTGCCACCAGTGATCCGACAGGGGCCCTATACCAAGAGACCCAGTACTTC	CATSDPTGALYQETQYF
once	TRBV6-6	TRBJ1-2	TRBD1	TGTGCCAGCAGTCAGACAGGGGACTTCTATGGCTACACCTTC	CASSQTGDFYGYTF
NA	TRBV7-8	TRBJ1-2	TRBD1	TGTGCCAGCAGCTTGGGACAGGGAATTTTTGGCTACACCTTC	CASSLGQGIFGYTF
NA	TRBV9	TRBJ2-2	TRBD1	TGTGCCACCGGGACAGGGGGTATCGGGGAGCTGTTTTTT	CATGTGGIGELFF